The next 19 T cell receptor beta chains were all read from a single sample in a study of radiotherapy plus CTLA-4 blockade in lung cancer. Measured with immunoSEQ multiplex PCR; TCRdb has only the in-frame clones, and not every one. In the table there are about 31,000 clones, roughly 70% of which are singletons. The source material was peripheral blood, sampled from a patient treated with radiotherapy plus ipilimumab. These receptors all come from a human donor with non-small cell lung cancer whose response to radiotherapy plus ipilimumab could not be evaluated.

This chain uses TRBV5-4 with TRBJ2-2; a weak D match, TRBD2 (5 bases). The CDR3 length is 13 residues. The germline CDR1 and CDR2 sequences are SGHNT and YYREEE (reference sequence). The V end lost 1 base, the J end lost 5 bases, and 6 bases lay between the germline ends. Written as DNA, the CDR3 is TGTGCCAGCAGCTTGTGGAGGACCGGGGAGCTGTTTTTT. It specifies CASSLWRTGELFF.

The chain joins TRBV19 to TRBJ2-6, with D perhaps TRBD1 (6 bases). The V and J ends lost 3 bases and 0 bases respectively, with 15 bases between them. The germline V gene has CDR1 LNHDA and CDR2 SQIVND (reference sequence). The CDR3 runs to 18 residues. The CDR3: CASSMRGSLFSGANVLTF. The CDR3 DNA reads TGTGCCAGTAGTATGAGGGGGTCCCTCTTCTCTGGGGCCAACGTCCTGACTTTC.

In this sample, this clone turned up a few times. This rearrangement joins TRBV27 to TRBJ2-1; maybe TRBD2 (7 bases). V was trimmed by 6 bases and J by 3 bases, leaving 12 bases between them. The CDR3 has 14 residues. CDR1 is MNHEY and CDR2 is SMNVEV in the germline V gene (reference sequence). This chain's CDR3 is CASSEGGNYNEQFF. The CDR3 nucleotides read TGTGCCAGCAGCGAGGGGGGGAACTACAATGAGCAGTTCTTC.

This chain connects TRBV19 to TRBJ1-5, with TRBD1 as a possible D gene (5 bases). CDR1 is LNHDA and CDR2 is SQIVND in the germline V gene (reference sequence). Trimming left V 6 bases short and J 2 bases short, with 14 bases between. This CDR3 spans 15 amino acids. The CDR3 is CASRLDTRGNQPQHF. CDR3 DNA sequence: TGTGCCAGTAGATTGGACACCCGCGGCAATCAGCCCCAGCATTTT.

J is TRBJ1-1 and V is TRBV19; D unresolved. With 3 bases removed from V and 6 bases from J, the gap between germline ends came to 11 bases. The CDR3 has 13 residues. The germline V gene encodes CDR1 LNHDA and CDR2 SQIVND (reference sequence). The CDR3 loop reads CASSIGNRAEAFF. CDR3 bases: TGTGCCAGTAGTATCGGGAATCGGGCTGAAGCTTTCTTT.

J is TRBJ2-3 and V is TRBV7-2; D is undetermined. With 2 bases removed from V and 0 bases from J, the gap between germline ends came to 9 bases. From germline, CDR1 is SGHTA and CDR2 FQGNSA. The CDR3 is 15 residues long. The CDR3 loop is CASSLNSPSTDTQYF. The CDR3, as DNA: TGTGCCAGCAGCTTAAATTCCCCTAGCACAGATACGCAGTATTTT.

The CDR3 coding sequence is TGTGCCAGCAGTTCAACGGGCGGGAGAGCCGAGACCCAGTACTTC. This encodes CASSSTGGRAETQYF. V gene TRBV6-6 combines with J gene TRBJ2-5; TRBD2 aligns across 7 bases. J lost 5 bases, V lost 4 bases, and 10 bases had no gene match. The CDR3 loop spans 15 amino acids. Germline V gene sequence: CDR1 MNHNY, CDR2 SVGAGI (reference sequence).

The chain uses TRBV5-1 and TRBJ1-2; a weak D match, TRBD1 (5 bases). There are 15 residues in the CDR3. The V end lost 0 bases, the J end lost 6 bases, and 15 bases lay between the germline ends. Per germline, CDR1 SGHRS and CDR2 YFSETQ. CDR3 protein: CASSLAPGSENGYTF. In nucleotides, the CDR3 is TGCGCCAGCAGCTTGGCCCCAGGGTCGGAGAATGGCTACACCTTC.

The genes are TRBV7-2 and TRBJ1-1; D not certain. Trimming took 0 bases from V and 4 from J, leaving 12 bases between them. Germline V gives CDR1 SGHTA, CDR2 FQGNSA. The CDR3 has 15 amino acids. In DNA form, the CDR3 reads TGTGCCAGCAGCTTAGCGTTGGCGGGCCGCACTGAAGCTTTCTTT. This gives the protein CASSLALAGRTEAFF.

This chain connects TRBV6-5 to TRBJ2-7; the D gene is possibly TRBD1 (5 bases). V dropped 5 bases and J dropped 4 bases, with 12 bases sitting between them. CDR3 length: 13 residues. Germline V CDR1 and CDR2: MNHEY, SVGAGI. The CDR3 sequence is CASSVSGLYEQYF. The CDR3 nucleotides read TGTGCCAGCAGTGTATCAGGGTTGTACGAGCAGTACTTC.

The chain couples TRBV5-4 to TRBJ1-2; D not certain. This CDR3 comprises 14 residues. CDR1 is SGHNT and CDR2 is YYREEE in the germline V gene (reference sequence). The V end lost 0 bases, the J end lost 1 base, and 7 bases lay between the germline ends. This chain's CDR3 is CASSLAQDNYGYTF. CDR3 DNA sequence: TGTGCCAGCAGCTTGGCCCAGGATAACTATGGCTACACCTTC. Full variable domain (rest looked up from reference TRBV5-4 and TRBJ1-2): ETGVTQSPTHLIKTRGQQVTLRCSSQSGHNTVSWYQQALGQGPQFIFQYYREEENGRGNFPPRFSGLQFPNYSSELNVNALELDDSALYLCASSLAQDNYGYTFGSGTRLTVV.

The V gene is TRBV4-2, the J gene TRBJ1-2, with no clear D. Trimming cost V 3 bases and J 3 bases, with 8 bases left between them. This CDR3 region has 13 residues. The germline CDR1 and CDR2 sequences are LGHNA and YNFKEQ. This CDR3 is CASSQSRDYGYTF. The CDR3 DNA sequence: TGTGCCAGCAGCCAGTCGAGGGACTATGGCTACACCTTC.

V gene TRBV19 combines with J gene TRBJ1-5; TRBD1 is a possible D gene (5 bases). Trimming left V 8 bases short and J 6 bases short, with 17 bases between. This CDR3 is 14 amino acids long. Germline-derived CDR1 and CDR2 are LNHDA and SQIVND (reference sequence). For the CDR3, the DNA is TGTGCCAGTTCTAAGGTCGGGGGGATTCAGCCCCAGCATTTT. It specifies CASSKVGGIQPQHF. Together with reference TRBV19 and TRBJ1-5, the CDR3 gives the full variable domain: DGGITQSPKYLFRKEGQNVTLSCEQNLNHDAMYWYRQDPGQGLRLIYYSQIVNDFQKGDIAEGYSVSREKKESFPLTVTSAQKNPTAFYLCASSKVGGIQPQHFGDGTRLSIL.

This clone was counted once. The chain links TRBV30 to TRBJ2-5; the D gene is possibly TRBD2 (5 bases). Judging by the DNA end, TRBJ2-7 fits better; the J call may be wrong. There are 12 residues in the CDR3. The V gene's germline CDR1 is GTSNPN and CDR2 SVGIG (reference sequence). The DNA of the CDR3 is TGTGCCTGGAGTACTAGTCAGTGCGAGCAGTACTTC. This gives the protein CAWSTSQCEQYF.

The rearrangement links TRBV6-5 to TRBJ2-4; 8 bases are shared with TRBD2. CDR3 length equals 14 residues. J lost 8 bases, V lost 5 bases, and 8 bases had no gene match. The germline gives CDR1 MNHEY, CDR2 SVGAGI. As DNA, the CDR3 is TGTGCCAGCAGTCCGCCCGGGAGGGTGGACATTCAGTACTTC. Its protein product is CASSPPGRVDIQYF.

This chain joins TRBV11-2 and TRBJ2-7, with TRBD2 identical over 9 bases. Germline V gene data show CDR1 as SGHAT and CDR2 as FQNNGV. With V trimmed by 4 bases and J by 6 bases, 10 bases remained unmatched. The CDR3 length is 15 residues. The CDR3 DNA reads TGTGCCAGCAGCTCCAATAGCGGGAGAGTAGGCGAGCAGTACTTC. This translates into CASSSNSGRVGEQYF.

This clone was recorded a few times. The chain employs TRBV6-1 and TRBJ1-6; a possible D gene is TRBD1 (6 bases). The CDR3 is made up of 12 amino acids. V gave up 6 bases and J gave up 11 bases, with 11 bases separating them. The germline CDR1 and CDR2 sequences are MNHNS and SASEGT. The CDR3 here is CASRPGVTPLHF. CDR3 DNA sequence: TGTGCCAGCAGACCAGGGGTAACACCCCTCCACTTT.

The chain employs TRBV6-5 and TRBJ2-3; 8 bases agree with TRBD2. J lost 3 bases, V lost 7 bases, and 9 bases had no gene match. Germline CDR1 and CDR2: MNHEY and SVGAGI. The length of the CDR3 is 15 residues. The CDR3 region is CASTKQGLGTDTQYF. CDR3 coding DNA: TGTGCCAGCACTAAACAGGGACTAGGGACAGATACGCAGTATTTT.

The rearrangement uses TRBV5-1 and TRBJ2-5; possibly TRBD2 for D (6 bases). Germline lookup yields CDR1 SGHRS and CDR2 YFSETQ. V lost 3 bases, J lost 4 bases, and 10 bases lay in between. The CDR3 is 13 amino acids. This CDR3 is CASSSVGGETQYF. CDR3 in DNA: TGCGCCAGCAGCTCGGTGGGGGGAGAGACCCAGTACTTC.